This T cell receptor (beta chain) derives from a study of T-cell reconstitution after alpha-beta-depleted transplantation in children. Unique molecular identifiers were incorporated when the TCRbeta library was constructed. TCRdb re-derived calls from the PCR reads in MiXCR, one entry per CDR3 protein. The sample has 700,000 to 850,000 distinct CDR3 sequences; around 17% are singletons. This receptor was taken from a male patient younger than 18 who had a stem cell transplant for acute lymphoblastic leukemia, so the T cells may come from the graft donor. The specimen was PBMCs, mostly from graft donor cells, collected 360 days after TCRalphabeta/CD19-depleted stem cell transplant.

The CDR3: CASSFRPRSSTDTQYF. As DNA, the CDR3 is TGCGCCAGCAGCTTTCGCCCACGGAGTAGCACAGATACGCAGTATTTT. The rearrangement uses TRBV5-1 and TRBJ2-3; D unresolved. The CDR3 covers 16 residues. The V end lost 2 bases, the J end lost 0 bases, and 13 bases lay between the germline ends. The germline CDR1 and CDR2 sequences are SGHRS and YFSETQ.